Each of the 15 T cell receptor beta chains below was sequenced from the same sample in a study of T cell repertoires in cytomegalovirus infection. In TCRdb, the reads were re-called with MiXCR into one record per CDR3 protein. The table shows about 530,000 distinct CDR3 sequences, with roughly 29% occurring only once. The sequenced material came from PBMCs. The receptor source for this set is a human donor in good health (CMV status not recorded). Some clones in this sample may be carry-over from other donors' samples.

The V and J genes are TRBV12-3 or TRBV12-4 and TRBJ2-5; 7 bases fit TRBD1. Trimming cost V 5 bases and J 4 bases; bases outside gene matches: 10. The length of the CDR3 is 15 residues. Written as DNA, the CDR3 is TGTGCCAGCAGTCCCCTCGGGACAGTCCCAGAGACCCAGTACTTC. Protein: CASSPLGTVPETQYF.

The rearrangement links TRBV19 to TRBJ2-2, with 9 bases that match TRBD1. This CDR3 has 17 amino acids. Trimming took 7 bases from V and 3 from J; bases not matched to a gene: 12. Germline CDR1 is LNHDA and CDR2 is SQIVND (reference sequence). The CDR3 DNA reads as TGTGCCAGTATCATGTGGGGGACAGGGCTCCACACCGGGGAGCTGTTTTTT. Amino acid sequence: CASIMWGTGLHTGELFF.

The sample holds many counts of this clonotype. The chain links TRBV7-6 to TRBJ2-1; D is undetermined. Germline CDR1 and CDR2: SGHVS and FNYEAQ. The V end lost 3 bases, the J end lost 4 bases, and 7 bases lay between the germline ends. This CDR3 comprises 13 residues. DNA for the CDR3: TGTGCCAGCAGCTTGTCACTATACAATGAGCAGTTCTTC. It is translated as CASSLSLYNEQFF.

This rearrangement joins TRBV28 to TRBJ1-2, with D hard to call. This CDR3 is 14 amino acids long. The V and J ends lost 6 bases and 0 bases respectively, with 11 bases between them. Per the germline V gene, CDR1 is MDHEN and CDR2 is SYDVKM. CDR3 in DNA: TGTGCCAGCAGCTCGGCAGCACCTAACTATGGCTACACCTTC. Translation gives CASSSAAPNYGYTF.

Only a few counts were recorded for this clonotype. This rearrangement joins TRBV7-9 to TRBJ1-6, with D possibly TRBD1 on 5 matching bases. Trimming stripped 1 base from V and 10 bases from J, with 14 bases between. The germline gives CDR1 SEHNR, CDR2 FQNEAQ (reference sequence). There are 15 residues in the CDR3. The chain's CDR3 is CASSLGGGGNSPLHF. The CDR3 DNA sequence: TGTGCCAGCAGCTTAGGGGGGGGAGGAAACTCACCCCTCCACTTT.

V gene TRBV11-3 combines with J gene TRBJ2-5, with D perhaps TRBD1 (5 bases). Trimming shortened V by 1 base and J by 3 bases, and 12 bases separated the two germline ends. The CDR3 has 15 residues. Per germline, CDR1 SGHNT and CDR2 YENEEA. This CDR3 reads CASSLVTHRKETQYF. CDR3 nucleotide sequence: TGTGCCAGCAGCTTAGTTACCCACAGGAAAGAGACCCAGTACTTC.

The sample holds one count of this clonotype. This chain links TRBV5-4 with TRBJ2-7, with 7 positions matching TRBD1. This CDR3 is 13 amino acids long. V lost 3 bases, J lost 6 bases, and 6 bases stayed unmatched. The germline CDR1 and CDR2 sequences are SGHNT and YYREEE (reference sequence). CDR3 loop: CASSSGQTLEQYF. The CDR3 DNA sequence: TGTGCCAGCAGCTCGGGACAGACTCTCGAGCAGTACTTC. Full variable domain (remainder filled in from reference TRBV5-4 and TRBJ2-7): ETGVTQSPTHLIKTRGQQVTLRCSSQSGHNTVSWYQQALGQGPQFIFQYYREEENGRGNFPPRFSGLQFPNYSSELNVNALELDDSALYLCASSSGQTLEQYFGPGTRLTVT.

The CDR3 loop reads CASSFWTGSYEQYF. As DNA, the CDR3 is TGTGCCAGCAGTTTTTGGACGGGCTCCTACGAGCAGTACTTC. The J gene is TRBJ2-7, the V gene TRBV12-3 or TRBV12-4; D remains unclear. CDR3 length equals 14 residues. V was cut by 3 bases and J by 0 bases, with 9 bases left in between.

The CDR3 is CASSLARGVQPQHF. DNA of the CDR3: TGTGCCAGCAGTTTAGCCAGGGGGGTCCAGCCCCAGCATTTT. The chain is built from TRBV28 and TRBJ1-5; 7 bases agree with TRBD1. The CDR3 sequence is 14 residues long. The germline gives CDR1 MDHEN, CDR2 SYDVKM. V lost 2 bases to trimming and J lost 7 bases; unmatched junction nucleotides: 5.

This clonotype was seen a handful of times. This rearrangement joins TRBV20-1 to TRBJ1-4; tentatively, D is TRBD1 (5 bases). The CDR3 totals 13 residues. Looked up from germline, CDR1 is DFQATT and CDR2 is SNEGSKA (reference sequence). Trimming took off 3 bases at V and 7 bases at J, with 12 bases between the two ends. CDR3 coding DNA: TGCAGTGCTAGGGACTTGGGGCGTGAAAAACTGTTTTTT. This codes for CSARDLGREKLFF.

The chain links TRBV7-6 to TRBJ1-5; a possible D gene is TRBD1 (5 bases). Germline V gene sequence: CDR1 SGHVS, CDR2 FNYEAQ. This CDR3 comprises 15 residues. V shed 4 bases and J shed 7 bases, with 17 bases lying between them. The CDR3 spells CASSSAGPGGQPQHF. As DNA, the CDR3 is TGTGCCAGCAGCTCCGCAGGGCCGGGTGGACAGCCCCAGCATTTT.

The sample holds many counts of this clonotype. This sequence joins TRBV7-6 and TRBJ2-1; the match to TRBD2 covers 7 bases. CDR1 is SGHVS and CDR2 is FNYEAQ in the germline V gene. J lost 7 bases, V lost 1 base, and 4 bases had no gene match. The CDR3 is made up of 14 amino acids. The CDR3 is CASSLDGRWNEQFF. The CDR3 nucleotides are TGTGCCAGCAGCTTAGACGGGAGGTGGAATGAGCAGTTCTTC.

The V call is TRBV12-3 or TRBV12-4, the J call TRBJ2-1, with 10 bases lining up with TRBD2. The V gene end was trimmed by 1 base and the J gene end by 9 bases; junction bases not matched to a gene: 6. This CDR3 contains 15 residues. The CDR3 coding sequence is TGTGCCAGCAGTTTAGGTTTAGCTAGCGGGAGTGAGCAGTTCTTC. It yields the protein CASSLGLASGSEQFF.

The CDR3 loop is CASSSTDRANIQYF. CDR3 sequence (DNA): TGTGCCAGCAGCTCGACGGACAGGGCCAACATTCAGTACTTC. The V gene is TRBV11-2, the J gene TRBJ2-4, with 8 positions matching TRBD1. Trimming at V came to 4 bases and at J to 7 bases, leaving 6 bases not matched to a gene. The germline V gene encodes CDR1 SGHAT and CDR2 FQNNGV. This CDR3 contains 14 residues.

V and J are TRBV7-9 and TRBJ2-7; a possible D gene is TRBD2 (5 bases). Trimming stripped 6 bases from V and 3 bases from J, with 18 bases between. The germline gives CDR1 SEHNR, CDR2 FQNEAQ (reference sequence). The CDR3 length is 15 residues. The CDR3 region has the DNA TGTGCCAGCAGTTCGAGGGCCAGTGGCGACTACGAGCAGTACTTC. Protein sequence: CASSSRASGDYEQYF.